These 12 T cell receptor beta chains came from one sample sequenced in a study of cytomegalovirus exposure and HLA in healthy donors. The primer mix had 60 Vbeta and 13 Jbeta primers. Generated by immunoSEQ multiplex PCR, the TCRdb table keeps only in-frame clones and is missing some. The sample yields roughly 100,000 clones, about four fifths seen once. Sequencing was done on a sample of PBMCs. The receptors come from a human donor in good health.

V gene TRBV7-2 combines with J gene TRBJ2-1; maybe TRBD2 (7 bases). Trimming pared 1 base from V and 3 bases from J, leaving 10 bases between. Per germline, CDR1 SGHTA and CDR2 FQGNSA. The CDR3 has 15 residues. In nucleotides, the CDR3 is TGTGCCAGCAGCTTAGGCGGGGGCTACTACAATGAGCAGTTCTTC. It translates to CASSLGGGYYNEQFF.

The chain combines TRBV6-5 with TRBJ1-5; 8 bases align to TRBD1. Germline CDR1 and CDR2: MNHEY and SVGAGI. The J segment lost 6 bases and the V segment lost 7 bases, leaving 5 bases of the junction unmatched. The CDR3 is made up of 13 amino acids. CDR3: CASTGGVGQPQHF. As DNA, the CDR3 is TGTGCCAGCACAGGGGGCGTGGGTCAGCCCCAGCATTTT.

The V call is TRBV29-1, the J call TRBJ2-7, with D perhaps matching TRBD1 (5 bases). Germline lookup yields CDR1 SQVTM and CDR2 ANQGSEA. The V end was cut by 4 bases, the J end by 0 bases, with 10 bases between. The CDR3 extends over 13 amino acids. CDR3: CSVGQFSSYEQYF. The DNA for the CDR3 is TGCAGCGTTGGACAGTTCAGCTCCTACGAGCAGTACTTC.

The gene calls are TRBV18 and TRBJ2-7, with D perhaps matching TRBD1 (6 bases). V dropped 2 bases and J dropped 7 bases, with 18 bases sitting between them. The CDR3 is 15 residues long. CDR1 is KGHSH, CDR2 LQKENI, per germline. CDR3 in DNA: TGTGCCAGCTCACCAGGGACAAGAGCTCCTAGGGAGCAGTACTTC. The encoded protein is CASSPGTRAPREQYF.

This chain joins TRBV5-6 and TRBJ2-7; 8 bases agree with TRBD2. Germline V CDR1 and CDR2: SGHDT, YYEEEE. The ends lost 0 bases at V and 6 bases at J; junction bases unmatched: 5. There are 14 residues in the CDR3. Written as DNA, the CDR3 is TGTGCCAGCAGCTTGGTAGCGGGACAAGGCGAGCAGTACTTC. It specifies CASSLVAGQGEQYF.

The gene calls are TRBV30 and TRBJ2-2; 9 nucleotides line up with TRBD2. Losses at the gene ends were 4 bases for V and 0 bases for J; bases not matched to a gene: 15. Germline CDR1 GTSNPN, CDR2 SVGIG (reference sequence). This CDR3 has 19 residues. The CDR3 loop is CAWIGLAGSRITNTGELFF. The CDR3 DNA sequence: TGTGCCTGGATTGGGCTAGCGGGATCTAGAATCACGAACACCGGGGAGCTGTTTTTT. The whole variable domain, filled in from reference TRBV30 and TRBJ2-2, reads SQTIHQWPATLVQPVGSPLSLECTVEGTSNPNLYWYRQAAGRGLQLLFYSVGIGQISSEVPQNLSASRPQDRQFILSSKKLLLSDSGFYLCAWIGLAGSRITNTGELFFGEGSRLTVL.

V and J are TRBV7-2 and TRBJ2-5, with a possible D match to TRBD1 (6 bases). V lost 7 bases and J 4 bases, leaving 19 bases between the germline ends. The CDR3 length is 15 residues. Germline V gene data show CDR1 as SGHTA and CDR2 as FQGNSA. This chain's CDR3 is CASTPGTSRGETQYF. The CDR3 nucleotides are TGTGCCAGCACCCCTGGGACCTCCAGGGGAGAGACCCAGTACTTC. The full variable domain, rest sourced from reference TRBV7-2 and TRBJ2-5, is GAGVSQSPSNKVTEKGKDVELRCDPISGHTALYWYRQSLGQGLEFLIYFQGNSAPDKSGLPSDRFSAERTGGSVSTLTIQRTQQEDSAVYLCASTPGTSRGETQYFGPGTRLLVL.

The chain joins TRBV19 to TRBJ2-2; 12 bases agree with TRBD2. V was pared by 6 bases and J by 6 bases, with 8 bases of the junction left unmatched. The germline V gene encodes CDR1 LNHDA and CDR2 SQIVND (reference sequence). CDR3 length equals 16 residues. The chain's CDR3 is CASRTTSGGLAGELFF. For the CDR3, the DNA is TGTGCCAGTAGGACGACTAGCGGGGGCCTGGCCGGGGAGCTGTTTTTT.

J is TRBJ1-3 and V is TRBV19; D is perhaps TRBD1 (6 bases). This CDR3 contains 15 residues. V lost 3 bases to trimming and J lost 2 bases, with 11 bases between them. Germline values: CDR1 LNHDA, CDR2 SQIVND (reference sequence). This chain's CDR3 is CASSIDRHTGNTIYF. The CDR3 bases are TGTGCCAGTAGTATCGACAGGCACACTGGAAACACCATATATTTT.

V is TRBV6-1 and J is TRBJ2-3; 7 nucleotides match TRBD2. The CDR3 runs to 14 residues. In germline, CDR1 is MNHNS, CDR2 SASEGT. V trimming: 9 bases; J trimming: 2 bases; junction bases outside the gene matches: 8. As DNA, the CDR3 is TGTGCCAGTCCTCGAAGCGGGGCCACAGATACGCAGTATTTT. Translation gives CASPRSGATDTQYF.

This clone was found a few times. V and J are TRBV7-8 and TRBJ2-7; weak D call: TRBD2 (5 bases). The CDR3 runs to 14 residues. Germline V gene data show CDR1 as SGHVS and CDR2 as FQNEAQ. V gave up 0 bases and J gave up 3 bases, with 9 bases separating them. CDR3 coding DNA: TGTGCCAGCAGCTTAGCCCCTAGCAGCTACGAGCAGTACTTC. This translates into CASSLAPSSYEQYF.

The chain joins TRBV27 to TRBJ2-3; D is unclear. The CDR3 loop spans 15 amino acids. V was cut by 1 base and J by 1 base, with 9 bases left in between. Germline lookup yields CDR1 MNHEY and CDR2 SMNVEV (reference sequence). CDR3 nucleotides: TGTGCCAGCAGTTTATACACCCAGGGCACAGATACGCAGTATTTT. The encoded protein is CASSLYTQGTDTQYF.